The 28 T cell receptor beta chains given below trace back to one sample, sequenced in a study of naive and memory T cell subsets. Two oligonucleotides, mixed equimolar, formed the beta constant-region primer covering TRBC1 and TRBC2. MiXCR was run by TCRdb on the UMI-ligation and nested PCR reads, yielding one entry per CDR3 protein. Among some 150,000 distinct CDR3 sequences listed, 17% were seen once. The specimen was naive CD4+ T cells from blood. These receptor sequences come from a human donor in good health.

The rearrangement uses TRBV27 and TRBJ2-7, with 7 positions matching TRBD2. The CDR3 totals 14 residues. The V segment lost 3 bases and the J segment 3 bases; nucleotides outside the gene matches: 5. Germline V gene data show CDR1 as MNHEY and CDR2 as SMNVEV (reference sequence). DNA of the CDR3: TGTGCCAGCAGTTTCGGGGGGTCCCTCTACGAGCAGTACTTC. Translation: CASSFGGSLYEQYF.

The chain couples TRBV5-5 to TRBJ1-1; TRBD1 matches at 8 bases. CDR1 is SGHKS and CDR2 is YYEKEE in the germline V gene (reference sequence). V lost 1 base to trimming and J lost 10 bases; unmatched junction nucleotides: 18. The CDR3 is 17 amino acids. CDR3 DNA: TGTGCCAGCAGCTTGTTGTTAAGACAGGGGCAAACCACAGGAGCTTTCTTT. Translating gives CASSLLLRQGQTTGAFF.

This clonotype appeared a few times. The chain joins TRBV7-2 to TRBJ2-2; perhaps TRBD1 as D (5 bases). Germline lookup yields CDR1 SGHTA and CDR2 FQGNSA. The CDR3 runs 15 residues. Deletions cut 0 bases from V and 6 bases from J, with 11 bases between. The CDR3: CASSLAAGSSGELFF. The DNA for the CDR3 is TGTGCCAGCAGCTTAGCCGCAGGGTCGTCCGGGGAGCTGTTTTTT.

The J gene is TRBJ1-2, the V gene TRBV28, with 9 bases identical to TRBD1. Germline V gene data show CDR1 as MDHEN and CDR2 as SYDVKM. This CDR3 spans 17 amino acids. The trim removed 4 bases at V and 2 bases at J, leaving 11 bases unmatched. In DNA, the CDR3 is TGTGCCAGCAGTTCAAATCCTACCGGGACAGGGAACTATGGCTACACCTTC. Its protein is CASSSNPTGTGNYGYTF.

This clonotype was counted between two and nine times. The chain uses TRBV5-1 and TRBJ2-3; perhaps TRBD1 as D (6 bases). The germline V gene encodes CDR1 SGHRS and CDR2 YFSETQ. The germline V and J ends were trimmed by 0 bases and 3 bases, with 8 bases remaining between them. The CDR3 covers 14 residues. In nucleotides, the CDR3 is TGCGCCAGCAGCTTGGCCCAGGGGACAGATACGCAGTATTTT. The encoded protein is CASSLAQGTDTQYF.

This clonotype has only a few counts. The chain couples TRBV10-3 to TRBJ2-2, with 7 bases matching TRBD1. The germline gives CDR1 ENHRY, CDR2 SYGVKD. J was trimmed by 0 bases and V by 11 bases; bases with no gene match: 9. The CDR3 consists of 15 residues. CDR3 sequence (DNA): TGTGCCGCCTTATCCGGGACAGCGAACACCGGGGAGCTGTTTTTT. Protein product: CAALSGTANTGELFF.

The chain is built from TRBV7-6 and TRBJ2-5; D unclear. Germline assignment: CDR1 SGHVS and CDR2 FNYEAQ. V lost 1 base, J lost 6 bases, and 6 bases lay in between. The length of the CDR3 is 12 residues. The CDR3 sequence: CASSLDAQTQYF. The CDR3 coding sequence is TGTGCCAGCAGCTTAGATGCCCAGACCCAGTACTTC.

The CDR3 DNA is TGTGCCAGCAGCGGACAGGTGGACAATGAGCAGTTCTTC. Translation gives CASSGQVDNEQFF. The chain joins TRBV7-9 to TRBJ2-1; TRBD1 aligns across 7 bases. Trimming at V came to 5 bases and at J to 5 bases, leaving 3 bases not matched to a gene. CDR1 SEHNR and CDR2 FQNEAQ come from the germline V gene (reference sequence). The CDR3 runs 13 residues.

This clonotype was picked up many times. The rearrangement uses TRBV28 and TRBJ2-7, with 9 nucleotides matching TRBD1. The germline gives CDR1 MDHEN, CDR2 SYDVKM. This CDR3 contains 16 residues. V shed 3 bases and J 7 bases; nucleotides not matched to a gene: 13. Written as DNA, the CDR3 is TGTGCCAGCAGTTTTAGGTACAGGGGGCAAGGACGGGAGCAGTACTTC. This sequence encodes CASSFRYRGQGREQYF. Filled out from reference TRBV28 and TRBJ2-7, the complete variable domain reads DVKVTQSSRYLVKRTGEKVFLECVQDMDHENMFWYRQDPGLGLRLIYFSYDVKMKEKGDIPEGYSVSREKKERFSLILESASTNQTSMYLCASSFRYRGQGREQYFGPGTRLTVT.

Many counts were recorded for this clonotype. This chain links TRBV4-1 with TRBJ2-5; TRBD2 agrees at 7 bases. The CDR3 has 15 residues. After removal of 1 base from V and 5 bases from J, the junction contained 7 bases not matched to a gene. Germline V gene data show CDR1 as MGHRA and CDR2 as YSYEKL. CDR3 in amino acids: CASSQVPTSRETQYF. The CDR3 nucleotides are TGCGCCAGCAGCCAAGTCCCGACTAGCCGGGAGACCCAGTACTTC.

CDR3: CSAHHVVGELFF. As DNA, the CDR3 is TGCAGTGCTCACCACGTAGTCGGGGAGCTGTTTTTT. This chain connects TRBV20-1 to TRBJ2-2; D is unresolved. Germline CDR1 DFQATT, CDR2 SNEGSKA (reference sequence). The CDR3 consists of 12 residues. With 5 bases removed from V and 7 bases from J, the gap between germline ends came to 11 bases.

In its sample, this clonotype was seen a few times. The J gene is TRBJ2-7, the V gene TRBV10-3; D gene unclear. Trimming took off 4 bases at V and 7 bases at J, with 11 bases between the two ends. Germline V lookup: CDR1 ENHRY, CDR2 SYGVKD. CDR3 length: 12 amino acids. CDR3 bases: TGTGCCATCAGTGTCGAAGGGTGGGAGCAGTACTTC. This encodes CAISVEGWEQYF.

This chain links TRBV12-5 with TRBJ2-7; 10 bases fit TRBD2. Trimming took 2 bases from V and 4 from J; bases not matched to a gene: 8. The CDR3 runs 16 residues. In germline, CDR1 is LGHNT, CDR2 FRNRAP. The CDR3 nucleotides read TGTGCTAGTGGTTTGAACACCGGGACTAGCGTATACGAGCAGTACTTC. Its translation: CASGLNTGTSVYEQYF.

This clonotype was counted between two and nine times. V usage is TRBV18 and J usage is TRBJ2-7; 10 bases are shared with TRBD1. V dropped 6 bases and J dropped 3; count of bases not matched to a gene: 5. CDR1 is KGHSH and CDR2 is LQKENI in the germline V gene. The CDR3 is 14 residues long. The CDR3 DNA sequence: TGTGCCAGCTCTCCCGGGACAGGGGTCTACGAGCAGTACTTC. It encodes CASSPGTGVYEQYF.

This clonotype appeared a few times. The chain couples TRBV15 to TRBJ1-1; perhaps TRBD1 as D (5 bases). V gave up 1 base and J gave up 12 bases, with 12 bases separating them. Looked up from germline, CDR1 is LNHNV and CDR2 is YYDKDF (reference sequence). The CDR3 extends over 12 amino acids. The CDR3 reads CATSRARAMTFF. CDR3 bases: TGTGCCACCAGCAGAGCCAGGGCTATGACTTTCTTT.

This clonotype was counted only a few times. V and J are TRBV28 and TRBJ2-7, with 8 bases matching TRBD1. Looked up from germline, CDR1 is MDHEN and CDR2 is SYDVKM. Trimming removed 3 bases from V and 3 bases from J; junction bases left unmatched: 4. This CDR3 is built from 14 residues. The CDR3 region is CASSFQGASYEQYF. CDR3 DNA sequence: TGTGCCAGCAGTTTTCAGGGGGCGAGCTACGAGCAGTACTTC. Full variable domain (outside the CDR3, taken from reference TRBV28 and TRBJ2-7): DVKVTQSSRYLVKRTGEKVFLECVQDMDHENMFWYRQDPGLGLRLIYFSYDVKMKEKGDIPEGYSVSREKKERFSLILESASTNQTSMYLCASSFQGASYEQYFGPGTRLTVT.

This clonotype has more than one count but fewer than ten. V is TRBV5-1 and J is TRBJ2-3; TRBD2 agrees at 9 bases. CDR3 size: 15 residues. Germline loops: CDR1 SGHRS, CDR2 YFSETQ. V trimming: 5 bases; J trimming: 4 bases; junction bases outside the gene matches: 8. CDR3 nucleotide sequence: TGCGCCAGCAGATATCGCGGGAGGGGCGCAGATACGCAGTATTTT. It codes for CASRYRGRGADTQYF.

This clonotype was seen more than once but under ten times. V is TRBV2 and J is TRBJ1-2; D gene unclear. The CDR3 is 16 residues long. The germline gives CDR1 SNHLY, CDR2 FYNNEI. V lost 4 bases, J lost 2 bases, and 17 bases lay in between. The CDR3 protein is CASSVISPRGNYGYTF. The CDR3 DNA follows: TGTGCCAGCAGTGTCATTTCCCCGAGAGGGAACTATGGCTACACCTTC.

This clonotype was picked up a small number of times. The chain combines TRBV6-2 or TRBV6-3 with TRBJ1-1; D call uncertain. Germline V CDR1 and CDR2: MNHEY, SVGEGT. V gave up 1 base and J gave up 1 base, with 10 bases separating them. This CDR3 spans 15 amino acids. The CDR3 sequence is CASSYFTTGNTEAFF. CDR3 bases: TGTGCCAGCAGTTACTTTACGACGGGGAACACTGAAGCTTTCTTT.

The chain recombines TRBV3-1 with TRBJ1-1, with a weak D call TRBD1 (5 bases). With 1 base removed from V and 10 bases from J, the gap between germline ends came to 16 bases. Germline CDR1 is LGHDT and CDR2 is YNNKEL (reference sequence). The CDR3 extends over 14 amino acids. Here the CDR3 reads CASSQGRDSRRAFF. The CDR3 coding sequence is TGTGCCAGCAGCCAAGGCCGGGACTCCCGTCGAGCTTTCTTT.

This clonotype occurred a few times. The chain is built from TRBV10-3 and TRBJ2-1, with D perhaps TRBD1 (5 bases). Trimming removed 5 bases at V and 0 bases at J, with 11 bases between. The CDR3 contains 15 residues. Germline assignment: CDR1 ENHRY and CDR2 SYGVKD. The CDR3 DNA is TGTGCCATCAGTCCCGGGCAGGGCTCCTACAATGAGCAGTTCTTC. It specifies CAISPGQGSYNEQFF.

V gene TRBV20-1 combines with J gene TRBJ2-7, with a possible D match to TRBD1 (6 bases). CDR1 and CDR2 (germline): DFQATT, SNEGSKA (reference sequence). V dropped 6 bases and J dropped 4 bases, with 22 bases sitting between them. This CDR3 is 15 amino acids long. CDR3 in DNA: TGCAGTGCCCCTCAGGGGACAACTCCACGGTACGAGCAGTACTTC. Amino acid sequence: CSAPQGTTPRYEQYF.

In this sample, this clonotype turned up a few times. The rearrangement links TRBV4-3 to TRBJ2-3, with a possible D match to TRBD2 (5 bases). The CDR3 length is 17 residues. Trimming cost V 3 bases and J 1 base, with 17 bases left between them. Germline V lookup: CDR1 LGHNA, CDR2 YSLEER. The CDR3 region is CASSQSDWGLGTDTQYF. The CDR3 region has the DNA TGCGCCAGCAGCCAGTCGGACTGGGGTTTGGGCACAGATACGCAGTATTTT.

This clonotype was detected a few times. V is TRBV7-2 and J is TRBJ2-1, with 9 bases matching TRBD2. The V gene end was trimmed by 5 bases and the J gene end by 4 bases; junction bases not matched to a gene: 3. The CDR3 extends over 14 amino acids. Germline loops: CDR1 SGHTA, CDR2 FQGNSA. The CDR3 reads CASSQTSGYNEQFF. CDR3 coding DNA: TGTGCCAGCAGCCAAACTAGCGGGTACAATGAGCAGTTCTTC.

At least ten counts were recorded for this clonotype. The CDR3 bases are TGCAGTGCTAGAGATTATGCGAGGCTAACGCAGTATTTT. It specifies CSARDYARLTQYF. The chain uses TRBV20-1 and TRBJ2-3; the D is unclear. This CDR3 spans 13 amino acids. The germline V gene encodes CDR1 DFQATT and CDR2 SNEGSKA (reference sequence). V shed 0 bases and J shed 9 bases, with 13 bases lying between them.

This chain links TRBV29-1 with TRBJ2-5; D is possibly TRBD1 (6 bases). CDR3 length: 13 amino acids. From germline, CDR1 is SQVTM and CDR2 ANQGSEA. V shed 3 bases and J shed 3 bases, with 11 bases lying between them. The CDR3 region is CSVDPGHKETQYF. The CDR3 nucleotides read TGCAGCGTTGACCCGGGACACAAAGAGACCCAGTACTTC.

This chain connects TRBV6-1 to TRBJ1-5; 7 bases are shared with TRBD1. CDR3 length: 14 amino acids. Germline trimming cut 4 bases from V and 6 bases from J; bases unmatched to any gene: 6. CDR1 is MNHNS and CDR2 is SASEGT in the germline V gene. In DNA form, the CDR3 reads TGTGCCAGCAGTGGACAGGGTTCGTTTCAGCCCCAGCATTTT. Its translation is CASSGQGSFQPQHF.

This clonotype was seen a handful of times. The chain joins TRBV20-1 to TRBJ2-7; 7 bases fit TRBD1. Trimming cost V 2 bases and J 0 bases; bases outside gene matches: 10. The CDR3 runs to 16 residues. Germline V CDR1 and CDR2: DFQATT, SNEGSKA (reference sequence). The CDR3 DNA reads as TGCAGTGCTAGAAAGGGAACAGGGGTCAACTCCTACGAGCAGTACTTC. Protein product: CSARKGTGVNSYEQYF.